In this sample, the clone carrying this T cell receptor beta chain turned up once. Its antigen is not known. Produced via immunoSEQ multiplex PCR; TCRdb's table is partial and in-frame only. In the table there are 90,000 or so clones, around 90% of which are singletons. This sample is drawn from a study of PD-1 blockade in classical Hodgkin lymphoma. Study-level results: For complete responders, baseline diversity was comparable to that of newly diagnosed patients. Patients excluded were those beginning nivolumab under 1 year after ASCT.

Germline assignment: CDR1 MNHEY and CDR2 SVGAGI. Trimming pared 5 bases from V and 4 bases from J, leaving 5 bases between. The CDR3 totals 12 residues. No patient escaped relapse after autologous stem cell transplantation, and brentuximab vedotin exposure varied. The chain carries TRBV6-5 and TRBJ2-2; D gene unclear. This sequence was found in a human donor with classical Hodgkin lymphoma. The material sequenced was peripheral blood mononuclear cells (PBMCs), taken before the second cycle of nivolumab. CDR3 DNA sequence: TGTGCCAGCAGTCAGTTCACCGGGGAGCTGTTTTTT. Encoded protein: CASSQFTGELFF.